This TCR beta chain was captured in a study of cytomegalovirus exposure and HLA in healthy donors. Findings and caveats of the study: Researchers reported that a few CMV-associated chains were confirmed in vitro as CMV antigen-specific. As was reported, the classifier diagnosed cytomegalovirus status with high specificity and sensitivity. The authors listed 164 TCR beta chains as cytomegalovirus-associated. In a later analysis, a genetic analysis reported fewer productive-TCR N-insertions in an Asian-associated ancestry cluster than the cohort average.

The PCR was carried out with 60 Vbeta primers and 13 Jbeta primers. Sequenced by immunoSEQ multiplex PCR; TCRdb stores in-frame clones only, minus some. The sample has 150,000 to 200,000 clones, roughly 77% seen once; the top ten hold 11%. As concerns this clone: Its antigen remains unknown.

Per the germline V gene, CDR1 is SQVTM and CDR2 is ANQGSEA. There are 14 residues in the CDR3. V was pared by 4 bases and J by 1 base, with 6 bases of the junction left unmatched. Material: PBMCs. The TCR originated in a man younger than 30 in good health and CMV-seropositive. The rearrangement uses TRBV29-1 and TRBJ2-7; 8 nucleotides agree with TRBD1. The CDR3 reads CSVGYQGASYEQYF. The CDR3 nucleotides read TGCAGCGTTGGGTATCAGGGGGCGTCCTACGAGCAGTACTTC.